These 17 T cell receptor beta chains came from one sample sequenced in a study of Ad26.COV2.S vaccination and SARS-CoV-2 variants (dated by TCRdb to about 2021). Library creation used the immunoSEQ multiplex PCR assay. The clones in this table, taken by TCRdb from immuneACCESS, are in-frame only. Not every clone is retained; where verified, under half of the shortfall comes from an unresolved V gene, and the cause of the rest is unknown. The sample profile shows a few hundred thousand clones; about nine tenths of them were found once. The top ten constitute 1.5% to 2% of the sample. The sample's treatment or condition label is to be understood as: roughly 19 received Ad26.COV2.S at low or high dose, single or two shots; about 5 received placebo; per-sample allocation not given. For vaccine and placebo recipients, the sequenced repertoires came from samples collected on day 63 after the first injection.

The input for sequencing was peripheral blood, taken in a trial of Ad26.COV2.S vaccine versus placebo. The source of these receptors is a person aged 18-60 years who received the Ad26.COV2.S COVID-19 vaccine or a placebo.

The chain employs TRBV10-2 and TRBJ2-2; D is perhaps TRBD1 (6 bases). The CDR3 totals 14 residues. The germline V and J ends were trimmed by 6 bases and 7 bases, with 15 bases remaining between them. The germline V gene has CDR1 WSHSY and CDR2 SAAADI. The CDR3 loop reads CASRRQEKNGELFF. The CDR3 nucleotides read TGCGCCAGCAGAAGACAGGAGAAGAACGGGGAGCTGTTTTTT.

Worth noting for this clone: Other DNA sequences within the sample encode an identical CDR3. This chain links TRBV7-9 with TRBJ1-2; possibly TRBD1 for D (6 bases). Trimming took 1 base from V and 5 from J, leaving 8 bases between them. This CDR3 spans 13 amino acids. Germline CDR1 and CDR2: SEHNR and FQNEAQ (reference sequence). This CDR3 reads CASSLVTGYGYTF. The CDR3 region has the DNA TGTGCCAGCAGCTTAGTGACAGGTTATGGCTACACCTTC.

This clone was counted a few times. The chain has TRBV6-4 and TRBJ2-5, with D hard to call. This CDR3 region has 17 residues. The V end lost 7 bases, the J end lost 3 bases, and 24 bases lay between the germline ends. Germline V lookup: CDR1 MRHNA, CDR2 SNTAGT. In DNA form, the CDR3 reads TGTGCCAGCACCTGCCGAAGTACAGCTCTGAACGAAGAGACCCAGTACTTC. Amino acid sequence: CASTCRSTALNEETQYF.

The V and J genes are TRBV5-1 and TRBJ2-2; 8 bases align to TRBD1. The V and J ends lost 5 bases and 6 bases, in that order; junction bases with no gene match: 0. CDR3 size: 12 residues. CDR1 SGHRS and CDR2 YFSETQ come from the germline V gene. The CDR3 DNA follows: TGCGCCAGCAGACAGGGGGCCGGGGAGCTGTTTTTT. This gives the protein CASRQGAGELFF.

The chain recombines TRBV9 with TRBJ1-3; D is uncertain. Trimming left V 0 bases short and J 4 bases short, with 8 bases between. Germline V gene sequence: CDR1 SGDLS, CDR2 YYNGEE. This CDR3 spans 14 amino acids. The CDR3 sequence: CASSVDGPGNTIYF. The DNA for the CDR3 is TGTGCCAGCAGCGTAGACGGGCCAGGAAACACCATATATTTT.

The CDR3: CASSPLAGAGNEQFF. DNA of the CDR3: TGTGCCAGCAGTCCACTAGCGGGAGCTGGCAATGAGCAGTTCTTC. This chain joins TRBV7-7 and TRBJ2-1; 11 positions agree with TRBD2. The V segment lost 6 bases and the J segment 6 bases; nucleotides outside the gene matches: 7. From germline, CDR1 is SSHAT and CDR2 FNYEAQ (reference sequence). The CDR3 sequence is 15 residues long.

V usage is TRBV20-1 and J usage is TRBJ1-6; 10 bases line up with TRBD1. Trimming at V came to 3 bases and at J to 4 bases, leaving 3 bases not matched to a gene. Germline CDR1 is DFQATT and CDR2 is SNEGSKA (reference sequence). The CDR3 covers 15 residues. This CDR3 reads CSASPGQGYNSPLHF. CDR3 bases: TGCAGTGCTAGTCCGGGACAGGGGTATAATTCACCCCTCCACTTT.

The chain employs TRBV9 and TRBJ2-1; 7 positions match TRBD1. Germline V gives CDR1 SGDLS, CDR2 YYNGEE. V shed 0 bases, J shed 9 bases, and the junction held 15 bases outside the gene matches. The CDR3 has 17 amino acids. CDR3 nucleotide sequence: TGTGCCAGCAGCGTAGATCCGACAGGGCGCCTACTGCCTGAGCAGTTCTTC. Its translation is CASSVDPTGRLLPEQFF.

The CDR3 loop is CATSGSPGREGHNEQFF. CDR3 nucleotide sequence: TGTGCCACCAGTGGTTCCCCTGGGCGGGAAGGCCACAATGAGCAGTTCTTC. J is TRBJ2-1 and V is TRBV24-1; D possibly corresponds to TRBD2 (6 bases). The CDR3 spans 17 residues. The germline V gene encodes CDR1 KGHDR and CDR2 SFDVKD. Trimming took off 5 bases at V and 5 bases at J, with 21 bases between the two ends.

V gene TRBV28 combines with J gene TRBJ1-6; 7 bases map to TRBD1. The CDR3 is made up of 15 amino acids. V gave up 4 bases and J gave up 6 bases; unmatched junction bases: 6. CDR1 is MDHEN and CDR2 is SYDVKM in the germline V gene. The CDR3 nucleotides read TGTGCCAGCAGTTCCTACAGGGGAAGTAATTCACCCCTCCACTTT. This sequence encodes CASSSYRGSNSPLHF.

The chain has TRBV7-9 and TRBJ2-7; D is perhaps TRBD2 (5 bases). Germline loops: CDR1 SEHNR, CDR2 FQNEAQ (reference sequence). Trimming cost V 6 bases and J 11 bases, with 20 bases left between them. This CDR3 comprises 13 residues. The CDR3 loop reads CASSTSERFPEYF. As DNA, the CDR3 is TGTGCCAGCAGTACCTCCGAGCGGTTCCCTGAGTACTTC. The full variable domain, rest sourced from reference TRBV7-9 and TRBJ2-7, is DTGVSQNPRHKITKRGQNVTFRCDPISEHNRLYWYRQTLGQGPEFLTYFQNEAQLEKSRLLSDRFSAERPKGSFSTLEIQRTEQGDSAMYLCASSTSERFPEYFGPGTRLTVT.

The rearrangement links TRBV6-5 to TRBJ2-5, with TRBD1 identical over 7 bases. The CDR3 length is 15 residues. Per germline, CDR1 MNHEY and CDR2 SVGAGI. V was pared by 1 base and J by 2 bases, with 4 bases of the junction left unmatched. In nucleotides, the CDR3 is TGTGCCAGCAGTTACTTGGGACAGCCTCAAGAGACCCAGTACTTC. Its protein product is CASSYLGQPQETQYF.

The V gene is TRBV30, the J gene TRBJ1-6, with D hard to call. Germline lookup yields CDR1 GTSNPN and CDR2 SVGIG (reference sequence). Between the trimmed V and J ends, which lost 5 bases and 0 bases, there was a span of 14 bases. This CDR3 contains 16 residues. The CDR3 bases are TGTGCCTGGGGGCCACGGGGAAGCTCCTATAATTCACCCCTCCACTTT. Its protein product is CAWGPRGSSYNSPLHF.

V gene TRBV6-1 combines with J gene TRBJ1-3; a weak D match, TRBD1 (6 bases). CDR1 and CDR2 (germline): MNHNS, SASEGT. CDR3 length: 14 amino acids. Trimming removed 1 base from V and 6 bases from J, with 10 bases in between. The chain's CDR3 is CASSEDRVANTIYF. The DNA for the CDR3 is TGTGCCAGCAGTGAAGACAGGGTTGCAAACACCATATATTTT.

This chain connects TRBV28 to TRBJ1-1; D possibly corresponds to TRBD1 (5 bases). The V gene lost 6 bases and the J gene lost 1 base, with 12 bases spanning the gap. From germline, CDR1 is MDHEN and CDR2 SYDVKM. The CDR3 runs to 14 residues. DNA for the CDR3: TGTGCCAGCAGCCCCGGAACAGGGAACACTGAAGCTTTCTTT. Protein: CASSPGTGNTEAFF.

The rearrangement links TRBV7-9 to TRBJ2-1; TRBD2 matches 9 bases. Germline values: CDR1 SEHNR, CDR2 FQNEAQ (reference sequence). Trimming at V came to 6 bases and at J to 5 bases, leaving 11 bases not matched to a gene. The length of the CDR3 is 16 residues. In nucleotides, the CDR3 is TGTGCCAGCAGGTCTAGCGGGGTACGGTTCCACAATGAGCAGTTCTTC. Amino acid sequence: CASRSSGVRFHNEQFF.

The chain has TRBV2 and TRBJ2-2, with D possibly matching TRBD1 (6 bases). Germline loops: CDR1 SNHLY, CDR2 FYNNEI. V dropped 4 bases and J dropped 3 bases, with 12 bases sitting between them. CDR3 size: 15 residues. The CDR3 DNA follows: TGTGCCAGCAGTGCTGGACAGACCTACACCGGGGAGCTGTTTTTT. Translated, it gives CASSAGQTYTGELFF.